The TCR beta chain under discussion was sequenced for a study of shared clonotypes between healthy human individuals. The assay was immunoSEQ multiplex PCR, and TCRdb's table has in-frame clones only and misses some. The table records roughly 650,000 clones, almost 97% of them present only once. Germline CDR1 is SQVTM and CDR2 is ANQGSEA. V dropped 4 bases and J dropped 8; count of bases not matched to a gene: 8. The length of the CDR3 is 14 residues. The TCR comes from a woman aged 25-40 years in good health. The chain carries TRBV29-1 and TRBJ2-1; TRBD2 matches 10 bases. The specimen was naive CD4+ T cells sorted from blood. The sample's subset: CD45RA+ positively selected. The CDR3 DNA sequence: TGCAGCGTTGGTTGGAGGCTAGCGGGAGATGAGCAGTTCTTC. Its protein product is CSVGWRLAGDEQFF.